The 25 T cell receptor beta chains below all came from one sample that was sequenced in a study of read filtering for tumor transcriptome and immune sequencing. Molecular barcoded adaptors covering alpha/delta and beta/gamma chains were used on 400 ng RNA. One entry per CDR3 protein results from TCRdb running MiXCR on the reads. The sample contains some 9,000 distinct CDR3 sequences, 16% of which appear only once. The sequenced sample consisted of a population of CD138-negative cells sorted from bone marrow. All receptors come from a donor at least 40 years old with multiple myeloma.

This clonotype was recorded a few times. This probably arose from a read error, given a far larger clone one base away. CDR3 in amino acids: CASSKHLAGGHNEQFF. CDR3 in DNA: TGTGCCAGCAGCAAACACCTAGCGGGAGGGCACAATGAGCAGTTCTTC. The chain links TRBV11-3 to TRBJ2-1; 12 bases align to TRBD2. V gave up 5 bases and J gave up 5 bases; unmatched junction bases: 7. The CDR3 runs to 16 residues. Germline values: CDR1 SGHNT, CDR2 YENEEA.

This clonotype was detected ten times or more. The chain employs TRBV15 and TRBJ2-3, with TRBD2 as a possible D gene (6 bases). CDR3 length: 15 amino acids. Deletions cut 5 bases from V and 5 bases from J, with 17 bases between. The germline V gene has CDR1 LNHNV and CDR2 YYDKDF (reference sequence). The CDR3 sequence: CATSRGTLEGDTQYF. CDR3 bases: TGTGCCACCAGCCGTGGGACTTTGGAGGGAGATACGCAGTATTTT.

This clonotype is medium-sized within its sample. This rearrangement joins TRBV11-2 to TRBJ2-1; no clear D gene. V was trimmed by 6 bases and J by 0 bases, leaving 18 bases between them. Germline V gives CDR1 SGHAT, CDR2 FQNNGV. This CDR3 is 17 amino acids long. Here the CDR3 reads CASSRAPRTSSYNEQFF. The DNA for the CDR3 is TGTGCCAGCAGTCGGGCCCCGAGGACCAGCTCCTACAATGAGCAGTTCTTC.

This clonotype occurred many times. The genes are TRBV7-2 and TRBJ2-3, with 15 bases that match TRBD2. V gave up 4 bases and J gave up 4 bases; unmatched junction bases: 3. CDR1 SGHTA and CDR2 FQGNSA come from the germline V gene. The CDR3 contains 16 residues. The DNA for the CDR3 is TGTGCCAGCAGCTGGACTAGCGGGGGGGCATCAGATACGCAGTATTTT. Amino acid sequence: CASSWTSGGASDTQYF.

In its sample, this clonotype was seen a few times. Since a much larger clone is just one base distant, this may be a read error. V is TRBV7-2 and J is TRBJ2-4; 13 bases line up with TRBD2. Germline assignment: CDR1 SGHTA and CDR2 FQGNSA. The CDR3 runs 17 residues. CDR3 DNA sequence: TGTGCCAGCAGCTTAACTAGCGGGGGGGCGGCCAAAAACACTCAGTACTTC. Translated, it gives CASSLTSGGAAKNTQYF.

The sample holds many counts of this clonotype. This chain's CDR3 is CSGDGPTGGGETQYF. The CDR3, as DNA: TGCAGCGGAGACGGACCGACAGGGGGCGGGGAGACCCAGTACTTC. The genes are TRBV29-1 and TRBJ2-5; 10 nucleotides align to TRBD1. The CDR3 extends over 15 amino acids. With V trimmed by 7 bases and J by 5 bases, 13 bases remained unmatched. CDR1 and CDR2 from the germline V gene are SQVTM and ANQGSEA.

In nucleotides, the CDR3 is TGCGCCAGCAGCTTGGGAACTAGCAATGAGCAGTTCTTC. It encodes CASSLGTSNEQFF. The chain recombines TRBV5-1 with TRBJ2-1, with D possibly TRBD2 on 5 matching bases. The V end was cut by 0 bases, the J end by 6 bases, with 7 bases between. Germline V gene lookup returns CDR1 SGHRS and CDR2 YFSETQ. The CDR3 extends over 13 amino acids.

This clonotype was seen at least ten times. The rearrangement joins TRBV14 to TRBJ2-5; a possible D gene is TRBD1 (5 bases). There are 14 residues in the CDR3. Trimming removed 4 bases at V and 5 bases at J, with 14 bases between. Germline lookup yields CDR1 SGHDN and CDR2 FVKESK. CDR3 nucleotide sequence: TGTGCCAGCAGCCTGTACCGGAGACAGGAGACCCAGTACTTC. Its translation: CASSLYRRQETQYF.

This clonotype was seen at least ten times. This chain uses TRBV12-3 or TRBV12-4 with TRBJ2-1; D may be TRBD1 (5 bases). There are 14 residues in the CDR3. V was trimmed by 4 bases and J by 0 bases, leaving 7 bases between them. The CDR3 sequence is CASSSDSSYNEQFF. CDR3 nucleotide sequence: TGTGCCAGCAGTTCCGACAGCTCCTACAATGAGCAGTTCTTC.

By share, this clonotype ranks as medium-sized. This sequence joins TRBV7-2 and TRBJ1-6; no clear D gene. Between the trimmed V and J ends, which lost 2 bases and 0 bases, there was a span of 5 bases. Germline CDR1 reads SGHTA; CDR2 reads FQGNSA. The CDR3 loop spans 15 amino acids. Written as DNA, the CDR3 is TGTGCCAGCAGCTTACTGAGCTCCTATAATTCACCCCTCCACTTT. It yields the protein CASSLLSSYNSPLHF.

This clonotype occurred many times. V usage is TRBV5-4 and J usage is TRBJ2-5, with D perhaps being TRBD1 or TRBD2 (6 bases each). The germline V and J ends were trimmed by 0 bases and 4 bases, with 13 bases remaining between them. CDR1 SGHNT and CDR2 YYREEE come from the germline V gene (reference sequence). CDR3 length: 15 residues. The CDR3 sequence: CASSLAGDLAETQYF. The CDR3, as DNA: TGTGCCAGCAGCTTGGCAGGGGACTTGGCAGAGACCCAGTACTTC.

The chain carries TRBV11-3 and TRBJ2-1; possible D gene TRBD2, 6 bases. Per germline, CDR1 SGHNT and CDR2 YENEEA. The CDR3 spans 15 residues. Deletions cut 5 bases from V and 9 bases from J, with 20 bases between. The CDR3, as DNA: TGTGCCAGCAGCGTAGCGGTTACAGCTCGGGGTGAGCAGTTCTTC. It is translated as CASSVAVTARGEQFF.

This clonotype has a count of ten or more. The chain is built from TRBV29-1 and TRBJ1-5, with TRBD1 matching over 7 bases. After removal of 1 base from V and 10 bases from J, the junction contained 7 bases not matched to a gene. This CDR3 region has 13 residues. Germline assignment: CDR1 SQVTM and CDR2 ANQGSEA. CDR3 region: CSVEANRGEPQHF. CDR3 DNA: TGCAGCGTTGAAGCCAACAGGGGAGAACCCCAGCATTTT.

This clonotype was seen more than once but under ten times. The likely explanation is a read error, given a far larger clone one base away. For the CDR3, the DNA is TGTGCCAGCAGCCCCTTTGGTGGTAGCGGGTGGGATACGCAGTATTTT. This encodes CASSPFGGSGWDTQYF. The J gene is TRBJ2-3, the V gene TRBV6-1; TRBD2 matches at 7 bases. Germline V lookup: CDR1 MNHNS, CDR2 SASEGT. The CDR3 covers 16 residues. J gave up 6 bases and V 6 bases, and 15 bases lay outside the gene matches.

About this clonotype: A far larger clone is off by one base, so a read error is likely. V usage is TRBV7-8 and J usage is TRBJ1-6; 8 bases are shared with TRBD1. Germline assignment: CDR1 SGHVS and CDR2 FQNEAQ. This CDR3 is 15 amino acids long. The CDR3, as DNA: TGTGCCAGCAGCTTAGCGCAGGGGGCCCGAACTGGAGCTCTCTTT. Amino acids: CASSLAQGARTGALF.

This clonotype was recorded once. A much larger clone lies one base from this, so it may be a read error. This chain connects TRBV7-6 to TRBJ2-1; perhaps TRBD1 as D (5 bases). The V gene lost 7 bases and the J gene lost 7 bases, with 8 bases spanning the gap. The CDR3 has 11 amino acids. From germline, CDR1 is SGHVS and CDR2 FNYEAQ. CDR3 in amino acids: CASNSGNEQFF. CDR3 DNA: TGTGCCAGCAACTCAGGGAATGAGCAGTTCTTC. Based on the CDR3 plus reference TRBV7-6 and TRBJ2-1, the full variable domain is GAGVSQSPRYKVTKRGQDVALRCDPISGHVSLYWYRQALGQGPEFLTYFNYEAQQDKSGLPNDRFSAERPEGSISTLTIQRTEQRDSAMYRCASNSGNEQFFGPGTRLTVL.

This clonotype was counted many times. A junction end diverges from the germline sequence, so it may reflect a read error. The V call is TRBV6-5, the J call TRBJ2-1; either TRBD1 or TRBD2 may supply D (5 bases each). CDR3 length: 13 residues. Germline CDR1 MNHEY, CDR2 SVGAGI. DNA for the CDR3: TGTGCCGGCAGTTATAGTGGGGCCGAGGGGCAGTTCTTC. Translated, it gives CAGSYSGAEGQFF.

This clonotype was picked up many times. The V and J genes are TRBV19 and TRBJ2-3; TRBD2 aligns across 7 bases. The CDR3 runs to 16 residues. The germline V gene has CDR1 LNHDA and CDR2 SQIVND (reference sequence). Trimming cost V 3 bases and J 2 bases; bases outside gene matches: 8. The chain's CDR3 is CASSISATSFTDTQYF. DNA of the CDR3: TGTGCCAGTAGTATCTCGGCGACTAGCTTCACAGATACGCAGTATTTT.

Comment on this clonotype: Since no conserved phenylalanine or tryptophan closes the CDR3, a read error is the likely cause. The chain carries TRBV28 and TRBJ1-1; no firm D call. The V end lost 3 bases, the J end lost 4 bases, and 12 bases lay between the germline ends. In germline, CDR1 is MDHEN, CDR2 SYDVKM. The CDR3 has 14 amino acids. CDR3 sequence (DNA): TGTGCCAGCAGTTTTGGGGATCATGGCACTGAAGCTTTCTTG. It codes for CASSFGDHGTEAFL.

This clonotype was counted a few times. CDR3: CASSLSQGQPQHF. For the CDR3, the DNA is TGTGCCAGCAGTTTATCTCAAGGTCAGCCCCAGCATTTT. The chain combines TRBV27 with TRBJ1-5; the D is unclear. Trimming took 0 bases from V and 6 from J, leaving 6 bases between them. The CDR3 length is 13 residues. Germline V CDR1 and CDR2: MNHEY, SMNVEV (reference sequence).

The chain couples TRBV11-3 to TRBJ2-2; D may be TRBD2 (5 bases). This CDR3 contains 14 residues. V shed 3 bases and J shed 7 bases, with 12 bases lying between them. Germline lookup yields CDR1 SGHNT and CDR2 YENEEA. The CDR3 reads CASSFGVRGGELFF. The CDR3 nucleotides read TGTGCCAGCAGCTTCGGGGTGCGAGGCGGGGAGCTGTTTTTT.

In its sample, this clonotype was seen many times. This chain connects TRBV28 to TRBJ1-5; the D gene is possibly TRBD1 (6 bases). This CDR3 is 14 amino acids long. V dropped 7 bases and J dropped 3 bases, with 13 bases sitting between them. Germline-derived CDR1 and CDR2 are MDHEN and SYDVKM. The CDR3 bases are TGTGCCAGCACCACGAGGGGGATCAATCAGCCCCAGCATTTT. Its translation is CASTTRGINQPQHF.

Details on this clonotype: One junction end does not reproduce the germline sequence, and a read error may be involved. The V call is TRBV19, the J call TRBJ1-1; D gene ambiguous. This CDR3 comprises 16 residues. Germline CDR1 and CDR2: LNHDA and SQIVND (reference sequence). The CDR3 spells CARSILAGPGGTEALF. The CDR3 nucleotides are TGTGCCAGGAGTATTCTGGCGGGCCCCGGAGGCACTGAAGCTCTCTTT.

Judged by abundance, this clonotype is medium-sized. The CDR3: CASSTGTGAHGYTF. In nucleotides, the CDR3 is TGTGCCAGCAGCACCGGGACAGGGGCGCATGGCTACACCTTC. This rearrangement joins TRBV6-2 or TRBV6-3 to TRBJ1-2, with 10 nucleotides matching TRBD1. The CDR3 totals 14 residues. Germline trimming cut 6 bases from V and 6 bases from J; bases unmatched to any gene: 7. Germline V gene lookup returns CDR1 MNHEY and CDR2 SVGEGT.

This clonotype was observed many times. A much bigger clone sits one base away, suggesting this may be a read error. The CDR3: CACSFSYSGANVLTF. The CDR3 DNA sequence: TGTGCCTGCAGTTTCAGTTACTCTGGGGCCAACGTCCTGACTTTC. The V gene is TRBV6-6, the J gene TRBJ2-6; no reliable D call. CDR3 length equals 15 residues. CDR1 is MNHNY and CDR2 is SVGAGI in the germline V gene (reference sequence).